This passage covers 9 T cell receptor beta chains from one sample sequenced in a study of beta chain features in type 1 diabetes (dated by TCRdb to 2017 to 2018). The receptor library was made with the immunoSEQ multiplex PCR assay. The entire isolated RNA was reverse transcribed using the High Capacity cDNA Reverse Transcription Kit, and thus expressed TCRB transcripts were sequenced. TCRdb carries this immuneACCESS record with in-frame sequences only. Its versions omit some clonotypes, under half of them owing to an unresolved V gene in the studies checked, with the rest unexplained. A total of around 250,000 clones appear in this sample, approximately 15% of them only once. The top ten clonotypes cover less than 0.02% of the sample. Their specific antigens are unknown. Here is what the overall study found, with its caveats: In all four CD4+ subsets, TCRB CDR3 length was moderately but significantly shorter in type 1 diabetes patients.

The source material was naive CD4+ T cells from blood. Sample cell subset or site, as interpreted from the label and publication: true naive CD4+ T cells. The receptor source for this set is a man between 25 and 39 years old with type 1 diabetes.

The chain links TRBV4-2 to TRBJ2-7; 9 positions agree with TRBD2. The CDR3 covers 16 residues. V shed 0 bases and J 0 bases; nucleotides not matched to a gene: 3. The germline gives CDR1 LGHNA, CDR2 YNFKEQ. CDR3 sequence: CASSQDATSGSYEQYF. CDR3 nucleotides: TGTGCCAGCAGCCAAGACGCGACTAGCGGCTCCTACGAGCAGTACTTC.

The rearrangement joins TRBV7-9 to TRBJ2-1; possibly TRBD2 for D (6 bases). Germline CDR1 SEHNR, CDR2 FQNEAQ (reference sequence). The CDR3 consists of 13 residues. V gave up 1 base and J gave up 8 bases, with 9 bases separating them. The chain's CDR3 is CASSLELADEQFF. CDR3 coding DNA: TGTGCCAGCAGCTTAGAACTAGCTGATGAGCAGTTCTTC.

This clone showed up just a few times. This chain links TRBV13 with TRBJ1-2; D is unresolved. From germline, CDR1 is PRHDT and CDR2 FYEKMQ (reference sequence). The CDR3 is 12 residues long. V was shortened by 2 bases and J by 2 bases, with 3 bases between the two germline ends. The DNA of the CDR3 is TGTGCCAGCAGCTTATCGAACTATGGCTACACCTTC. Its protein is CASSLSNYGYTF. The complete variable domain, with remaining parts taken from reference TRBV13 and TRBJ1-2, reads AAGVIQSPRHLIKEKRETATLKCYPIPRHDTVYWYQQGPGQDPQFLISFYEKMQSDKGSIPDRFSAQQFSDYHSELNMSSLELGDSALYFCASSLSNYGYTFGSGTRLTVV.

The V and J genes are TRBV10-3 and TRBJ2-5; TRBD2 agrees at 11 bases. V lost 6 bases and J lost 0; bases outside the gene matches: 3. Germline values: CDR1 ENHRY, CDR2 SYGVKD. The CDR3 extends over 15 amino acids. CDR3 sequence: CAISRTSGHQETQYF. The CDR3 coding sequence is TGTGCCATCAGCCGGACTAGCGGGCACCAAGAGACCCAGTACTTC.

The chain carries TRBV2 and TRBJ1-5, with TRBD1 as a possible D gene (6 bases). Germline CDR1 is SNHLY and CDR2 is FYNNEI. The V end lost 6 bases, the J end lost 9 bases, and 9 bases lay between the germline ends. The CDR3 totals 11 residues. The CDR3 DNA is TGTGCCAGCAGGGAACAGGGGCCCCAGCATTTT. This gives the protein CASREQGPQHF.

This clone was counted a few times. This CDR3 is CASSPGTLGNTQYF. CDR3 sequence (DNA): TGTGCCAGCTCACCAGGGACACTCGGAAATACGCAGTATTTT. The chain carries TRBV18 and TRBJ2-3, with D possibly TRBD1 on 6 matching bases. Trimming removed 2 bases at V and 7 bases at J, with 13 bases between. The germline CDR1 and CDR2 sequences are KGHSH and LQKENI. The length of the CDR3 is 14 residues.

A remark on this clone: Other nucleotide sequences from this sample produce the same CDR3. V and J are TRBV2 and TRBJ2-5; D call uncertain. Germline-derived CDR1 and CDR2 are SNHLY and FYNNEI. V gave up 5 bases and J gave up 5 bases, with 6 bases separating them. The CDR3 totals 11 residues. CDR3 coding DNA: TGTGCCAGCAGTCTAGAGGAGACCCAGTACTTC. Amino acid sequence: CASSLEETQYF.

This CDR3 is CASSKLSGRVVEQFF. CDR3 DNA sequence: TGTGCCAGTAGTAAACTTAGCGGGAGGGTTGTTGAGCAGTTCTTC. The rearrangement uses TRBV19 and TRBJ2-1; 11 bases agree with TRBD2. CDR1 is LNHDA and CDR2 is SQIVND in the germline V gene (reference sequence). This CDR3 has 15 residues. Losses at the gene ends were 4 bases for V and 9 bases for J; bases not matched to a gene: 8.

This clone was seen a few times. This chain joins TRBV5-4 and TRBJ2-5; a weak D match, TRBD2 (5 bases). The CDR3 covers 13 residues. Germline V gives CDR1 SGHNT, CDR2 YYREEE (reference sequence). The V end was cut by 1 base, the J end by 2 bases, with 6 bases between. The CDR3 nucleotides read TGTGCCAGCAGCTTGCCGGGGCAAGAGACCCAGTACTTC. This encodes CASSLPGQETQYF. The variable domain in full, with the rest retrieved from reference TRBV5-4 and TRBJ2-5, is ETGVTQSPTHLIKTRGQQVTLRCSSQSGHNTVSWYQQALGQGPQFIFQYYREEENGRGNFPPRFSGLQFPNYSSELNVNALELDDSALYLCASSLPGQETQYFGPGTRLLVL.